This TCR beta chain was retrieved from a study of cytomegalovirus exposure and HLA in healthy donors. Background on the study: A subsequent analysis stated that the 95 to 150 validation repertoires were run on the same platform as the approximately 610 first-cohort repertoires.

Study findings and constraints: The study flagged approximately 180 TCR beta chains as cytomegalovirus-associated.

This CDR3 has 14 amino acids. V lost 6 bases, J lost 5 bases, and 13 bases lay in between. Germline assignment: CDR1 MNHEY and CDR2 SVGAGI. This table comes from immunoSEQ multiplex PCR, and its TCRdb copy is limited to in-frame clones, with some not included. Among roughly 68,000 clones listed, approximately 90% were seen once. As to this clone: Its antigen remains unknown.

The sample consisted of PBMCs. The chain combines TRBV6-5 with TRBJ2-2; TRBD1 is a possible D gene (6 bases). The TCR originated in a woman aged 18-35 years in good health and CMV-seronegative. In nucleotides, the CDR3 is TGTGCCAGCAGAACCGAAGGACAGACCGGGGAGCTGTTTTTT. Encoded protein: CASRTEGQTGELFF.